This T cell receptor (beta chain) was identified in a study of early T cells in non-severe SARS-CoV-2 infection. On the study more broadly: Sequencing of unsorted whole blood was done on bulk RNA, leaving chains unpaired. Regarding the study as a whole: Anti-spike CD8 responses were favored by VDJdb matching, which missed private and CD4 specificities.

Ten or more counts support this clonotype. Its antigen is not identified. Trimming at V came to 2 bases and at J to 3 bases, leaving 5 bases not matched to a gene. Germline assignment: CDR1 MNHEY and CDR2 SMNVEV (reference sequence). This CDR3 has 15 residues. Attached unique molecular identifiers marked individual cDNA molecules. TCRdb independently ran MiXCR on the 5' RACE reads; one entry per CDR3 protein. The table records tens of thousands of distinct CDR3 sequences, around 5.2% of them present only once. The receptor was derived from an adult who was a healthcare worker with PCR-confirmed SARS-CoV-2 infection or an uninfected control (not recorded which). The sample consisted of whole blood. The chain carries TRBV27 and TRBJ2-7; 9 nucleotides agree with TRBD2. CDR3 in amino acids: CASSLRPSGNYEQYF. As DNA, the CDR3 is TGTGCCAGCAGTTTACGGCCTAGCGGGAACTACGAGCAGTACTTC.